A single T cell receptor beta chain is shown here with its context. This record belongs to a study of blood T cell repertoires in COVID-19. The wider study: Samples of COVID-19 (acute and convalescent) were obtained from the United States, Italy and Spain.

In the original workflow: Estimation of nucleated cell counts relied on the amplification of reference gene primers. Data came from immunoSEQ multiplex PCR; TCRdb stores just in-frame clones and leaves some out. D and trimming were read from the DNA, whereas the V and J calls and clone size are those reported in that table. The data contain approximately 200,000 clones, more than 80% of them seen just once; the ten biggest clones take up 9.2%. V shed 4 bases and J shed 5 bases, with 17 bases lying between them. There are 16 residues in the CDR3. Germline CDR1 reads LNHDA; CDR2 reads SQIVND (reference sequence). Each recovered donor of Cohort 3 presented with two negative PCRs, clearance, or symptom resolution.

The chain joins TRBV19 to TRBJ2-2; a weak D match, TRBD1 (6 bases). The sample comprised PBMCs or T cells enriched from blood (not recorded which). The TCR comes from a man in his forties who had recovered from COVID-19. Here the CDR3 reads CASSKGHTRGTGELFF. The CDR3 nucleotides are TGTGCCAGTAGTAAGGGACATACGCGAGGGACCGGGGAGCTGTTTTTT.